This TCR beta chain was observed in a study of T cell responses to AZD1222 COVID-19 vaccine. Study background: Investigators merged groups given second doses at roughly 4 or roughly 12 weeks.

The CDR3 covers 13 residues. Between the trimmed V and J ends, which lost 0 bases and 5 bases, there was a span of 8 bases. The germline V gene encodes CDR1 GTSNPN and CDR2 SVGIG (reference sequence). Concerning this clone itself: Its antigen is still unknown.

Study-wide findings and caveats: Per reports, nearly half of all spike-specific TCRs target regions that are unmutated in variants.

Sequencing was performed with immunoSEQ multiplex PCR; in TCRdb, only in-frame clones are kept and a portion is missing. The sample contains approximately 170,000 clones, 75% to 95% of which appear only once. Sequencing was performed on peripheral blood, taken on day 0 of AZD1222 vaccination. This receptor was taken from an adult in good health. This chain connects TRBV30 to TRBJ1-3; no firm D call. CDR3 protein: CAWSVGPRNTIYF. Here the CDR3 DNA reads TGTGCCTGGAGTGTAGGACCGAGAAACACCATATATTTT. The whole variable domain, remainder taken from reference TRBV30 and TRBJ1-3, is SQTIHQWPATLVQPVGSPLSLECTVEGTSNPNLYWYRQAAGRGLQLLFYSVGIGQISSEVPQNLSASRPQDRQFILSSKKLLLSDSGFYLCAWSVGPRNTIYFGEGSWLTVV.